This T cell receptor beta chain was recorded in a study of blood T cells in healthy people across ages. The ends lost 4 bases at V and 7 bases at J; junction bases unmatched: 15. The CDR3 is 17 residues long. This clonotype was counted a few times. Next came a second PCR, run for roughly 6 to 11 cycles, which used a sample-barcoded 5' primer along with a J-beta primer mix. One entry per CDR3 protein results from TCRdb running MiXCR on the 5' RACE reads. This table has around 1,500,000 distinct CDR3 sequences, roughly 40% appearing once. The specimen sequenced was blood. This clonotype was sampled from a woman aged 18-30 years in good health. The V call is TRBV12-3 or TRBV12-4, the J call TRBJ2-1; 8 bases are shared with TRBD2. The CDR3 region has the DNA TGTGCCAGCAGTTCGCCCCTAGCGGGCCCGGGGGGAAATGAGCAGTTCTTC. Translating it yields CASSSPLAGPGGNEQFF.